The 22 T cell receptor beta chains reported below all come from one sample, sequenced in a study of blood T cell repertoires in COVID-19 (TCRdb year 2020). Libraries came from the immunoSEQ multiplex PCR assay. TCRdb carries this immuneACCESS record with in-frame sequences only. Its versions omit some clonotypes, under half of them owing to an unresolved V gene in the studies checked, with the rest unexplained. The sample records about 460,000 clones, approximately 91% of which are singletons. The top ten clonotypes cover roughly 8.5% of the sample. Sequencing was done on a sample of PBMCs or T cells enriched from blood (not recorded which). Receptors originate from a woman in her sixties who had recovered from COVID-19.

The V gene is TRBV14, the J gene TRBJ1-5, with TRBD1 as a possible D gene (5 bases). Germline values: CDR1 SGHDN, CDR2 FVKESK. CDR3 length: 20 residues. Trimming shortened V by 1 base and J by 0 bases, and 22 bases separated the two germline ends. For the CDR3, the DNA is TGTGCCAGCAGCCAAGCCGGCCCGGGCGGGGGTAAGAATAGCAATCAGCCCCAGCATTTT. Translating gives CASSQAGPGGGKNSNQPQHF.

Here the CDR3 DNA reads TGTGCCAGCAGTGAATTCCTCGGCGGTGGCTACACCTTC. Translating gives CASSEFLGGGYTF. This rearrangement joins TRBV6-4 to TRBJ1-2, with D unresolved. The CDR3 runs to 13 residues. Germline values: CDR1 MRHNA, CDR2 SNTAGT. Trimming pared 3 bases from V and 7 bases from J, leaving 12 bases between.

This clone was seen more than once but under ten times. This chain uses TRBV23-1 with TRBJ2-7, with a weak D call TRBD2 (7 bases). TRBV23-1 is an ORF for which the function is uncertain. The V gene lost 4 bases and the J gene lost 3 bases, with 10 bases spanning the gap. The CDR3 runs to 13 residues. This chain's CDR3 is CASSPRGHYEQYV. CDR3 DNA: TGCGCCAGCAGTCCGCGGGGGCACTACGAGCAGTACGTC.

This clone is a singleton in its sample. The gene calls are TRBV7-6 and TRBJ2-6; 7 nucleotides line up with TRBD1. Germline trimming cut 4 bases from V and 0 bases from J; bases unmatched to any gene: 6. There are 17 residues in the CDR3. Looked up from germline, CDR1 is SGHVS and CDR2 is FNYEAQ. CDR3 residues: CASSSRDSLSGANVLTF. The CDR3, as DNA: TGTGCCAGCAGCTCTCGGGACAGCCTCTCTGGGGCCAACGTCCTGACTTTC.

The chain employs TRBV19 and TRBJ1-6; TRBD1 agrees at 7 bases. The CDR3 contains 14 residues. V gave up 8 bases and J gave up 5 bases; unmatched junction bases: 6. Germline V CDR1 and CDR2: LNHDA, SQIVND (reference sequence). CDR3 sequence: CASSGTANNSPLHF. The CDR3 bases are TGTGCCAGTTCCGGGACAGCAAATAATTCACCCCTCCACTTT.

The J gene is TRBJ2-5, the V gene TRBV30; D is ambiguous. CDR1 GTSNPN and CDR2 SVGIG come from the germline V gene (reference sequence). The CDR3 extends over 13 amino acids. The ends were cut back, 7 bases at V and 4 bases at J, with 16 bases in the middle. The DNA for the CDR3 is TGTGCCTATCGGGTTCCGGTGGGAGAGACCCAGTACTTC. Protein product: CAYRVPVGETQYF.

The J gene is TRBJ2-1, the V gene TRBV5-6, with a weak D call TRBD1 (6 bases). V was shortened by 6 bases and J by 2 bases, with 18 bases between the two germline ends. The CDR3 sequence is 16 residues long. CDR1 is SGHDT, CDR2 YYEEEE, per germline. CDR3 coding DNA: TGTGCCAGCACCCCAGTCACACAGGGTCCCTACAATGAGCAGTTCTTC. The encoded protein is CASTPVTQGPYNEQFF.

This chain links TRBV11-2 with TRBJ1-1; D might be TRBD1 (5 bases). Germline V gene lookup returns CDR1 SGHAT and CDR2 FQNNGV. The CDR3 extends over 15 amino acids. The V end was cut by 3 bases, the J end by 5 bases, with 16 bases between. The CDR3 DNA reads as TGTGCCAGCAGCTTCGCAGGGTGGGGAAAGACTGAAGCTTTCTTT. This sequence encodes CASSFAGWGKTEAFF.

The chain joins TRBV30 to TRBJ2-1; TRBD1 matches at 7 bases. The V gene end was trimmed by 3 bases and the J gene end by 8 bases; junction bases not matched to a gene: 4. This CDR3 region has 12 residues. Germline V gene lookup returns CDR1 GTSNPN and CDR2 SVGIG (reference sequence). Here the CDR3 reads CAWSPTGYEQFF. In DNA, the CDR3 is TGTGCCTGGAGCCCGACAGGGTATGAGCAGTTCTTC.

The chain links TRBV11-2 to TRBJ2-6; D is ambiguous. Germline CDR1 and CDR2: SGHAT and FQNNGV. The CDR3 sequence is 16 residues long. V was clipped by 1 base and J by 2 bases, with 9 bases between them. The CDR3 DNA reads TGTGCCAGCAGCTTAGCCGGGTTGACTGGGGCCAACGTCCTGACTTTC. As protein: CASSLAGLTGANVLTF.

This chain's CDR3 is CASSRQRSSYEQYF. CDR3 nucleotides: TGTGCCAGCAGTAGACAGAGGAGCTCCTACGAGCAGTACTTC. This chain links TRBV6-5 with TRBJ2-7, with D perhaps matching TRBD1 (5 bases). With 5 bases removed from V and 0 bases from J, the gap between germline ends came to 11 bases. Per germline, CDR1 MNHEY and CDR2 SVGAGI. This CDR3 has 14 amino acids.

The V call is TRBV4-1, the J call TRBJ2-7; D unresolved. Germline CDR1 reads MGHRA; CDR2 reads YSYEKL. V shed 2 bases and J shed 0 bases, with 11 bases lying between them. This CDR3 spans 15 amino acids. The CDR3 loop reads CASSQPIASSYEQYF. CDR3 DNA: TGCGCCAGCAGCCAACCGATAGCAAGCTCCTACGAGCAGTACTTC.

The rearrangement uses TRBV10-3 and TRBJ1-1; TRBD1 matches at 9 bases. Trimming removed 6 bases from V and 5 bases from J; junction bases left unmatched: 10. The CDR3 has 15 residues. Germline V gene data show CDR1 as ENHRY and CDR2 as SYGVKD. The CDR3 nucleotides read TGTGCCATCAGACCCACAGGGGGCCTGGGGACTGAAGCTTTCTTT. It yields the protein CAIRPTGGLGTEAFF.

This clone was found a few times. The CDR3 bases are TGCGCCAGCCCGAAGCGGGGATACGGTGAGACCCAGTACTTC. It is translated as CASPKRGYGETQYF. The genes are TRBV10-1 and TRBJ2-5; 7 bases are a match to TRBD2. Trimming took 8 bases from V and 5 from J; bases not matched to a gene: 11. There are 14 residues in the CDR3. Germline V CDR1 and CDR2: WNHNN, SYGVQD (reference sequence).

The rearrangement links TRBV13 to TRBJ2-1; 10 bases map to TRBD2. The CDR3 consists of 17 residues. V was pared by 4 bases and J by 5 bases, with 11 bases of the junction left unmatched. Germline CDR1 and CDR2: PRHDT and FYEKMQ (reference sequence). The CDR3 DNA is TGTGCCAGCAGCTCTGGAGCGGGAGGGGGCCCCCACAATGAGCAGTTCTTC. This gives the protein CASSSGAGGGPHNEQFF.

The chain links TRBV14 to TRBJ2-3; maybe TRBD1 (5 bases). Germline values: CDR1 SGHDN, CDR2 FVKESK. Trimming stripped 1 base from V and 4 bases from J, with 15 bases between. The CDR3 runs to 16 residues. CDR3: CASSQARAGNADTQYF. For the CDR3, the DNA is TGTGCCAGCAGCCAAGCCCGCGCAGGGAACGCAGATACGCAGTATTTT.

This rearrangement joins TRBV24-1 to TRBJ2-2; 8 bases map to TRBD1. This CDR3 spans 14 amino acids. After removal of 7 bases from V and 0 bases from J, the junction contained 0 bases not matched to a gene. Germline lookup yields CDR1 KGHDR and CDR2 SFDVKD. CDR3 DNA sequence: TGTGCCACCAGACAGGGGGCGAACACCGGGGAGCTGTTTTTT. Protein product: CATRQGANTGELFF.

This clone was recorded once. The chain uses TRBV5-1 and TRBJ1-2, with TRBD1 matching 10 bases. Germline V gene data show CDR1 as SGHRS and CDR2 as YFSETQ. The trim removed 3 bases at V and 1 base at J, leaving 0 bases unmatched. The CDR3 sequence is 14 residues long. CDR3 sequence (DNA): TGCGCCAGCAGCTGGACAGGGGGTAACTATGGCTACACCTTC. It yields the protein CASSWTGGNYGYTF. Based on the CDR3 plus reference TRBV5-1 and TRBJ1-2, the full variable domain is KAGVTQTPRYLIKTRGQQVTLSCSPISGHRSVSWYQQTPGQGLQFLFEYFSETQRNKGNFPGRFSGRQFSNSRSEMNVSTLELGDSALYLCASSWTGGNYGYTFGSGTRLTVV.

CDR3 nucleotides: TGCGCCAGCACTCTAGCGGGGGGGAACTACAATGAGCAGTTCTTC. Residues: CASTLAGGNYNEQFF. The rearrangement uses TRBV5-1 and TRBJ2-1, with TRBD2 matching 12 bases. Germline lookup yields CDR1 SGHRS and CDR2 YFSETQ. The CDR3 extends over 15 amino acids. V shed 6 bases and J 3 bases; nucleotides not matched to a gene: 4.

This rearrangement joins TRBV3-1 (or the pseudogene TRBV3-2) to TRBJ1-2; no definite D call. Trimming took 4 bases from V and 6 from J, leaving 15 bases between them. CDR3 length equals 14 residues. Germline assignment: CDR1 LGHDT and CDR2 YNNKEL (reference sequence). The CDR3 nucleotides read TGTGCCAGCAGCCCCGCCCCCGGGATCCATGGCTACACCTTC. Translation gives CASSPAPGIHGYTF.

The V and J genes are TRBV10-3 and TRBJ1-1; the D gene is possibly TRBD1 (6 bases). The CDR3 is 12 amino acids. The germline CDR1 and CDR2 sequences are ENHRY and SYGVKD. V was trimmed by 4 bases and J by 7 bases, leaving 10 bases between them. The CDR3 sequence: CAISGRTDEAFF. For the CDR3, the DNA is TGTGCCATCAGTGGTAGGACAGATGAAGCTTTCTTT.

The chain links TRBV4-2 to TRBJ2-1, with a possible D match to TRBD2 (6 bases). The CDR3 extends over 17 amino acids. Per germline, CDR1 LGHNA and CDR2 YNFKEQ. Trimming removed 0 bases at V and 5 bases at J, with 17 bases between. The CDR3 region has the DNA TGTGCCAGCAGCCAAGAGAGATGGTCGGCGGGGCACAATGAGCAGTTCTTC. It specifies CASSQERWSAGHNEQFF.